This T cell receptor (beta chain) originates from a study of blood T cell repertoires in COVID-19. In the authors' methods: For nucleated cells, counts were estimated from reference gene primer amplification. Sequencing was performed with immunoSEQ multiplex PCR; in TCRdb, only in-frame clones are kept and a portion is missing. That table gives V, J and clone size, and the DNA gave D and trimming. The data contain 250,000 to 300,000 clones, about 89% of them singletons. Trimming pared 1 base from V and 2 bases from J, leaving 12 bases between. The CDR3 loop spans 15 amino acids. Germline V gene data show CDR1 as SGHKS and CDR2 as YYEKEE (reference sequence).

Sequenced input: peripheral blood. The chain recombines TRBV5-5 with TRBJ1-1, with D tentatively TRBD1 (5 bases). This TCR was recovered from a woman aged 25 to 39 with COVID-19, enrolled during active disease. Here the CDR3 DNA reads TGTGCCAGCAGCTTGCTTACAGGTTCAAACACTGAAGCTTTCTTT. It translates to CASSLLTGSNTEAFF.